This T cell receptor (beta chain) was sequenced for a study of blood T cell repertoires in COVID-19. Profiled with immunoSEQ multiplex PCR; TCRdb holds only in-frame clones, not every one. The sample yields about 300,000 clones, around nine tenths seen once. The CDR3 contains 12 residues. V was trimmed by 3 bases and J by 4 bases, leaving 7 bases between them. Sequenced sample: peripheral blood. The chain joins TRBV12-3 or TRBV12-4 to TRBJ2-7; D gene ambiguous. This TCR was recovered from a man aged 65 to 79 with acute or convalescent COVID-19. The CDR3 bases are TGTGCCAGCAGTTTGAGGAGTTACGAGCAGTACTTC. It encodes CASSLRSYEQYF.